One TCR beta chain is described in this entry. Its antigen has not been determined. No qualities accompany the bases; no much larger clone lies one base away. The entry originates in a study of blood T cell repertoires in COVID-19 (dated by TCRdb to about 2020). In the study overall: Samples covering the acute and convalescent phases of COVID-19 were provided by collaborators in the United States, Italy and Spain. The material from the prospective study consisted of cDNA or gDNA derived from T cells, B-cell-depleted T cells, or PBMCs. The dataset comprised deeply sampled blood TCRbeta repertoires from subjects exposed to, actively infected with, or recovered from COVID-19. The repertoires were released in a freely available public database meant as a resource for research on the immune response to SARS-CoV-2. Samples came from the ongoing ImmuneRACE study (first 160 participants) plus 1,254 subjects from 6 global collaborators. Nearly every sample came with metadata listing a de-identified subject ID, COVID-19 status, age in years and sex. Where available, HLA class I and class II types were obtained from metadata supplied by the sample provider rather than from assay-based typing.

Study-wide conclusions, independent of this receptor: The amount of clinical and demographic metadata varied by source and participant and was provided uncurated.

TCRbeta CDR3 regions were amplified from genomic DNA by means of the immunoSEQ Assay, a bias-controlled multiplex PCR. On the authors' methods: Within the assay, amplification of reference gene primers was used to estimate how many nucleated cells each sample contained. Sequence reads were collapsed and filtered to measure the absolute abundance of every unique TCRbeta CDR3 rearrangement. Productive Simpson clonality was computed per sample as the square root of Simpson's diversity index over productive rearrangements. Not all clones reach the TCRdb copy of this immuneACCESS table, which keeps in-frame sequences only. Checked studies attribute under half of the gap to unresolved V genes and leave the rest unexplained. V, J and clone size were drawn from that table, and D and trimming were deduced from the DNA. Recorded for this sample are 250,000 or so clones; 88% of them occurred a single time. Of the sample, 0.9% to 1% is held by the ten largest clones.

A second Seattle source provided samples from volunteer blood donors who had recovered from COVID-19. Each collaborating institution followed its own protocols to collect whole blood in K2EDTA tubes. For TCRbeta analysis, collaborator samples were shipped as frozen whole blood, as isolated PBMCs, or as DNA extracted from either sample type. V is cut by 1 base and J by 2 bases, and the space between the germline ends is 11 bases. The CDR3 runs 15 residues from the cysteine to the phenylalanine. Just the 45-base CDR3 DNA is kept, in frame starting at base 1. CDR1 LGHNA and CDR2 YSLEER are derived from the germline V gene.

The sample taken for sequencing was peripheral blood. The TCR comes from a woman aged 40 to 50 who had recovered from COVID-19. The sequence links TRBV4-3 to TRBJ1-1; TRBD1 is perhaps the D gene, given 6 matching bases. The CDR3 protein sequence reads: CASSQGRGSNTEAFF. In nucleotide form, the sequence is TGCGCCAGCAGCCAAGGCAGGGGATCCAACACTGAAGCTTTCTTT.